This is a list of T cell receptor beta chains from one sample in a study of shared clonotypes between healthy human individuals. Here immunoSEQ multiplex PCR was the method, and the copy in TCRdb shows in-frame clones only, minus some. The sample contains some 2 million clones, about 94% of which appear only once. Input material: naive CD8+ T cells sorted from blood. These receptors all stem from a man between 18 and 29 years old in good health. The CDR3 runs from the conserved cysteine through the conserved F or W. D genes are given only for firm matches.

d_call j_call v_call cdr3_nt cdr3_aa
NA TRBJ2-2 TRBV27 TGTGCCAGCACATTATATGCAGCGAACACCGGGGAGCTGTTTTTT CASTLYAANTGELFF
TRBD1 TRBJ2-1 TRBV6-5 TGTGCCAGCAGCCCACCCGCTCGACAGGGGGGTGAGCAGTTCTTC CASSPPARQGGEQFF
NA TRBJ2-7 TRBV5-5 TGTGCCAGCAGCTTTTGGCCGCGTCTATACGAGCAGTACTTC CASSFWPRLYEQYF
TRBD1 TRBJ1-1 TRBV11-3 TGTGCCAGCAGCCCGACAGGGTTGAACACTGAAGCTTTCTTT CASSPTGLNTEAFF
NA TRBJ1-1 TRBV7-9 TGTGCCAGCAGCCCAGACGGGACAGAAGCTTTCTTT CASSPDGTEAFF
TRBD2 TRBJ2-1 TRBV7-2 TGTGCCAGCAGCTTGAAAGACCCGGGACTAACTTGGGAAATCAATGAGCAGTTCTTC CASSLKDPGLTWEINEQFF
NA TRBJ1-2 TRBV6-1 TGTGCCAGCAGGGATACAGGGCTCTATGGCTACACCTTC CASRDTGLYGYTF
TRBD1 TRBJ2-7 TRBV7-9 TGTGCCAGCAGCTGGGACAGGGGATCGAACGAGCAGTACTTC CASSWDRGSNEQYF
NA TRBJ2-7 TRBV28 TGTGCCAGCACCTTAGGGACGTCCTACGAGCAGTACTTC CASTLGTSYEQYF
NA TRBJ2-7 TRBV7-9 TGTGCCAGCAGCTTAGCAGGGAGCGAGCAGTACTTC CASSLAGSEQYF
TRBD2 TRBJ2-3 TRBV9 TGTGCCAGCAGCGCTTCCGGGACTAGCGGCACAGATACGCAGTATTTT CASSASGTSGTDTQYF
NA TRBJ2-5 TRBV5-6 TGTGCCAGCAGCCGTTTCCGGACGGTGGGGTCCCAGTACTTC CASSRFRTVGSQYF
NA TRBJ2-7 TRBV6-1 TGTGCCAGCAGTGAAGCCGTGACCGGATGGTGGGAGACAGGATACGAGCAGTACTTC CASSEAVTGWWETGYEQYF
NA TRBJ2-3 TRBV4-3 TGCGCCAGCAGCCAAGAGGCGGCAGATACGCAGTATTTT CASSQEAADTQYF
TRBD1 TRBJ1-4 TRBV10-2 TGCGCCAGCAACCCCGGACAGGGCGTATACGGACGAAATGAAAAACTGTTTTTT CASNPGQGVYGRNEKLFF